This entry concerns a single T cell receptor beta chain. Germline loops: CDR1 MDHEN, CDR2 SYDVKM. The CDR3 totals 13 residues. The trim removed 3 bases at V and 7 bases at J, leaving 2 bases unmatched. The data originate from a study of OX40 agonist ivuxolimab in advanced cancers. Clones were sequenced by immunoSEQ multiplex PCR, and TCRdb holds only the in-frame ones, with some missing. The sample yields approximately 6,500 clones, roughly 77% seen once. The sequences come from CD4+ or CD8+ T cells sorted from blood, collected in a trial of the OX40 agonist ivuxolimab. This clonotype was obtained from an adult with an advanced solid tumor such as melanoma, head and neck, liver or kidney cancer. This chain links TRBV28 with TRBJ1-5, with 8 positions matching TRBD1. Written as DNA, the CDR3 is TGTGCCAGCAGTTTGGACAGGGAACAGCCCCAGCATTTT. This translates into CASSLDREQPQHF.